This T cell receptor beta chain was documented in a study of blood T cell repertoires in COVID-19. Study as a whole: From the United States, Italy and Spain came samples of acute and convalescent COVID-19. T cells, B-cell-depleted T cells, or PBMCs provided the cDNA or gDNA that served as material.

The CDR3 totals 17 residues. As handled by the study authors: Amplification with reference gene primers provided the estimates of nucleated cell counts. TCRdb's table, derived via immunoSEQ multiplex PCR, lists solely in-frame clones and lacks some. V and J calls and clone size follow that table, whereas D and trimming were derived from the DNA. Counted here are about 220,000 clones, around four fifths occurring once; the ten biggest clones make up less than 20%. This chain uses TRBV21-1 with TRBJ1-5. TRBV21-1 is a known pseudogene. The clonotype originates from a man aged 25 to 45 with active or convalescent COVID-19. The sample comprised peripheral blood. The CDR3 sequence is CASSKGGGLVGNQPQHF. As DNA, the CDR3 is TGTGCCAGCAGCAAAGGCGGGGGACTTGTCGGCAATCAGCCCCAGCATTTT.